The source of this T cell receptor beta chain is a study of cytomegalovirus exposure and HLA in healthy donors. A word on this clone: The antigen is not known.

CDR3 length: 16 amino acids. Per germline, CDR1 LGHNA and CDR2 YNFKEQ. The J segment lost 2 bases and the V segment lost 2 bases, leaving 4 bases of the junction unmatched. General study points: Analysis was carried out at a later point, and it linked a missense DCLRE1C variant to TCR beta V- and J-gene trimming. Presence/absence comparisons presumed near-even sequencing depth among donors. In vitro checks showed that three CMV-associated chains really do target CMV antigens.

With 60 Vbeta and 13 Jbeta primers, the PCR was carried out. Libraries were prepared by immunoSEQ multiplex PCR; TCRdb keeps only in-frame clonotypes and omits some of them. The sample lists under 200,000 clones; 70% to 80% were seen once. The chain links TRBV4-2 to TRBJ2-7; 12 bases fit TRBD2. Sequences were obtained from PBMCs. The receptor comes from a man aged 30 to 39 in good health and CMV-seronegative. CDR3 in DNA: TGTGCCAGCAGCCAACCTAGGACTAGCGGGGCCTACGAGCAGTACTTC. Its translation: CASSQPRTSGAYEQYF.